This T cell receptor (beta chain) is drawn from a study of blood T cell repertoires in COVID-19. Study information: From the United States, Italy and Spain came samples of acute and convalescent COVID-19. Sources were T cells, B-cell-depleted T cells, or PBMCs; the material itself was cDNA or gDNA.

Deletions cut 2 bases from V and 5 bases from J, with 9 bases between. This CDR3 is 13 amino acids long. This clone came up once. This table comes from immunoSEQ multiplex PCR, and its TCRdb copy is limited to in-frame clones, with some not included. The sample has approximately 76,000 clones, 60% to 75% seen once. Sequencing was done on a sample of peripheral blood. The chain carries TRBV12-3 or TRBV12-4 and TRBJ1-1; TRBD1 is a possible D gene (5 bases). The receptor's source is a woman in her seventies with acute or convalescent COVID-19. The CDR3 DNA is TGTGCCAGCAGTTTATCGGGGGGGACTGAAGCTTTCTTT. Translated: CASSLSGGTEAFF.